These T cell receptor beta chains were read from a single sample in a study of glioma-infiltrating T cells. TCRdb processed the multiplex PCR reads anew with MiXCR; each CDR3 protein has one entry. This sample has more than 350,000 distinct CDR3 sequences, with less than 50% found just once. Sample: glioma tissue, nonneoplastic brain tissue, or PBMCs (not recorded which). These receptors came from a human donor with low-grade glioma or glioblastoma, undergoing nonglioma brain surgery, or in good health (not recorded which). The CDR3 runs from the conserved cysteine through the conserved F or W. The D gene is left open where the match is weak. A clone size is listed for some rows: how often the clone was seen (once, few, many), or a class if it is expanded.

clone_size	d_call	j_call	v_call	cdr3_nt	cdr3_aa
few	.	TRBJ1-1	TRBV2	TGTGCCAGCAGTGATACGGGGGCGTACACTGAAGCTTTCTTT	CASSDTGAYTEAFF
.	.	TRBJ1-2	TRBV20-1	TGCAGTGCTAGAGACCCCCAGGCAGGGGTAGACTATGGCTACACCTTC	CSARDPQAGVDYGYTF
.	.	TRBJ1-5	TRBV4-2	TGTGCCAGCAGCCAAGATCCGGGTCAAGGCAATCAGCCCCAGCATTTT	CASSQDPGQGNQPQHF
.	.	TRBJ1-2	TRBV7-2	TGTGCCAGCAGCTTAGCGGGGGCTAACTATGGCTACACCTTC	CASSLAGANYGYTF
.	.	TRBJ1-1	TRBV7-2	TGTGCCAGCAGCTTTCAGGGTGGGATGAACACTGAAGCTTTCTTT	CASSFQGGMNTEAFF
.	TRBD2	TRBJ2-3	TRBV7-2	TGTGCCAGCAGCTGGAGGACTAGCGCCAACACAGATACGCAGTATTTT	CASSWRTSANTDTQYF
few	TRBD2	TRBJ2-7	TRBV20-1	TGCAGTGCACAACTAGCGGGAGGAGCCCACGAGCAGTACTTC	CSAQLAGGAHEQYF
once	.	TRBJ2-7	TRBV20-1	TGCAGTGCCTCTACTCTTAGGTGGGGCGTCTCCTACGAGCAGTACTTC	CSASTLRWGVSYEQYF
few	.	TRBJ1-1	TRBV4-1	TGCGCCAGCAGCCAATTCGGCGCGAATAGAATGAACACTGAAGCTTTCTTT	CASSQFGANRMNTEAFF
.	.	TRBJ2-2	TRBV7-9	TGTGCCAGCAGCTTCCACCCCCTTACCGGGGAGCTGTTTTTT	CASSFHPLTGELFF
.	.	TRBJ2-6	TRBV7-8	TGTGCCAGCAGCTTAGAACGGACAGCACCTAGCTCTGGGGCCAACGTCCTGACTTTC	CASSLERTAPSSGANVLTF
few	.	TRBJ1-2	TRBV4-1	TGCGCCAGCAGCCAAGAAGGGTTTCGGGGGGGCTATGGCTACACCTTC	CASSQEGFRGGYGYTF
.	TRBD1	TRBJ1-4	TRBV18	TGTGCCAGCTCTCCAAGACCAGGGGGAGGTGAAAAACTGTTTTTT	CASSPRPGGGEKLFF
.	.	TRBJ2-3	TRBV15	TGTGCCACCAGCGGAGGAGGGGGGGGACCGGGCACAGATACGCAGTATTTT	CATSGGGGGPGTDTQYF